Here is one T cell receptor (beta chain) with its context. Its target is not known. TCRdb's table, derived via immunoSEQ multiplex PCR, lists solely in-frame clones and lacks some. The sample lists roughly 28,000 clones, 82% seen once, with around 2.4% in the top ten. The entry originates in a study of stem cell transplantation in POMP-related autoinflammatory disease. Study in general: Defective thymoproteasomes were hypothesized to impair CD8+ T-cell positive selection. CD8+ T cells were low and CD4+ cells naive-skewed before transplant.

The CDR3 has 14 residues. V lost 0 bases to trimming and J lost 4 bases; unmatched junction nucleotides: 2. Germline V lookup: CDR1 GTSNPN, CDR2 SVGIG (reference sequence). Study outcomes and limitations: Fewer unique TRB V-J gene pairings were identified in patients with PRAID. In patients with PRAID, every analyzed T-cell subset tended to show lower diversity and higher clonality.

This sequence originates from a human donor with POMP-related autoinflammation and immune dysregulation (PRAID). The V gene is TRBV30, the J gene TRBJ2-5, with 10 bases that match TRBD2. The starting material was CD4+ T cells from PBMCs, obtained before stem cell transplantation. The CDR3 DNA reads as TGTGCCTGGAGTGTCTCTAGCGGGAGAGAGACCCAGTACTTC. It encodes CAWSVSSGRETQYF. The full variable domain, rest sourced from reference TRBV30 and TRBJ2-5, is SQTIHQWPATLVQPVGSPLSLECTVEGTSNPNLYWYRQAAGRGLQLLFYSVGIGQISSEVPQNLSASRPQDRQFILSSKKLLLSDSGFYLCAWSVSSGRETQYFGPGTRLLVL.